The present TCR beta chain was sequenced within a study of human T cells and chemical hapten exposure. About the research overall: Application of 0.01% DPC to the upper back was done by patch test, with a reading at 6 days. The study, taken as a whole, reports: Controls had significantly fewer large CDR3 similarity clusters than were formed by expanded TCRs. As patch test score rose, PT1 expanded TCR counts tended to rise as well.

Library construction involved attaching unique molecular identifiers to individual cDNA molecules, which allowed quantitative, reproducible TCR counting. TCRdb used MiXCR to reprocess the RACE reads, holding one entry per CDR3 protein. The data contain some 340,000 distinct CDR3 sequences, around 7% of them singletons. Note on this clonotype: Its antigen is not identified.

This CDR3 has 15 residues. Between the trimmed V and J ends, which lost 0 bases and 1 base, there was a span of 8 bases. CDR1 and CDR2 (germline): SGHTS, YDEGEE. The time point: patch test 1, 2 weeks after DPC sensitization. As for treatment: therapeutic diphenylcyclopropenone sensitization with weekly scalp DPC. The TCR was taken from a woman between 18 and 29 years old with alopecia areata. Some clones in this sample may be carry-over from other donors' samples. The sample was whole blood, taken in connection with sensitization to the hapten diphenylcyclopropenone (DPC). The chain couples TRBV5-8 to TRBJ1-5; unclear D gene. The CDR3 DNA reads as TGTGCCAGCAGCTTGGGTGTAGTCAGCAATCAGCCCCAGCATTTT. The encoded protein is CASSLGVVSNQPQHF.